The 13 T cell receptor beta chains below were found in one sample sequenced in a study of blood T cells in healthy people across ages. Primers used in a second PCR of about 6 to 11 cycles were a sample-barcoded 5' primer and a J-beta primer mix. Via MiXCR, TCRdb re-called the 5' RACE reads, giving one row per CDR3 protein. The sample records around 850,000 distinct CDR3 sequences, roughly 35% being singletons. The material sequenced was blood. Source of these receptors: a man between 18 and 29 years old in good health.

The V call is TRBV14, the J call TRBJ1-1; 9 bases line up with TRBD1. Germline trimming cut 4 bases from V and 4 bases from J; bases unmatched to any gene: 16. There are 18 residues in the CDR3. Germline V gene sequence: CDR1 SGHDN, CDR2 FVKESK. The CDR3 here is CASSPYGQGIVLGTEAFF. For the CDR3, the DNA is TGTGCCAGCAGCCCCTATGGACAGGGGATCGTCTTGGGCACTGAAGCTTTCTTT.

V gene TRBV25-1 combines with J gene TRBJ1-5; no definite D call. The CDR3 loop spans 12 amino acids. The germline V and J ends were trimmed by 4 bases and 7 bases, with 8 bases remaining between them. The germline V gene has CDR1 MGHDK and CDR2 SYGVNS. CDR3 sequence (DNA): TGTGCCAGCAGTGTCGAGGGACAGCCCCAGCATTTT. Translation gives CASSVEGQPQHF.

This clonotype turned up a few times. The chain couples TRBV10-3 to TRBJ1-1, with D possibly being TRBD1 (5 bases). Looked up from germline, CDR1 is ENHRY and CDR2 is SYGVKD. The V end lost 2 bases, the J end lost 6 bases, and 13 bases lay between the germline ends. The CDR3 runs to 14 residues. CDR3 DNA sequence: TGTGCCATCAGTGAGGAGGTAGAAGGGGCTGAAGCTTTCTTT. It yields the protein CAISEEVEGAEAFF.

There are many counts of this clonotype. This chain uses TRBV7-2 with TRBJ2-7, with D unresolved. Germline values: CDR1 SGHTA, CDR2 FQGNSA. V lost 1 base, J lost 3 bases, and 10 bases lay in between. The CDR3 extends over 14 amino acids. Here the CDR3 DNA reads TGTGCCAGCAGCTTAGTTGCGGAGAACTACGAGCAGTACTTC. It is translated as CASSLVAENYEQYF.

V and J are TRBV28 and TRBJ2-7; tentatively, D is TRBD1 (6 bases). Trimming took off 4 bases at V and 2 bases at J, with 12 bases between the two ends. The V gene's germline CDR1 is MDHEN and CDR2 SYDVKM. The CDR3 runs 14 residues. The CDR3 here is CASSWAGDPYEQYF. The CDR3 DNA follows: TGTGCCAGCAGTTGGGCAGGGGACCCCTACGAGCAGTACTTC.

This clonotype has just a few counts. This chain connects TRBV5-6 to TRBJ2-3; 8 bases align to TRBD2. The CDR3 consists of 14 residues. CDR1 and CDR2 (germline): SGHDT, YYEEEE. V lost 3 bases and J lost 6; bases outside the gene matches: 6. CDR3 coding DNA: TGTGCCAGCAGCTCGGGGACTAGGAGCGATACGCAGTATTTT. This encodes CASSSGTRSDTQYF.

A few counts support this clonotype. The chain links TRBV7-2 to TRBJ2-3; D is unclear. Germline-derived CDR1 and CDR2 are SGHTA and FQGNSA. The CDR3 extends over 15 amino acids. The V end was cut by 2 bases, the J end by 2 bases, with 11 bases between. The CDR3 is CASSLLSPPTDTQYF. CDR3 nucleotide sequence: TGTGCCAGCAGCTTATTATCGCCACCCACAGATACGCAGTATTTT.

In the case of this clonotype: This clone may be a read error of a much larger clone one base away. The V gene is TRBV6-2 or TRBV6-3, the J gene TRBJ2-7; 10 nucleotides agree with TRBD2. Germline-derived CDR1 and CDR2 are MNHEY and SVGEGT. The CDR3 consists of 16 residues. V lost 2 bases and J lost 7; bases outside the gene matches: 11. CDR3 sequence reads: CASSYKRGGLHHEQYF. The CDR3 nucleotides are TGTGCCAGCAGTTACAAGCGGGGGGGCCTTCACCATGAGCAGTACTTC.

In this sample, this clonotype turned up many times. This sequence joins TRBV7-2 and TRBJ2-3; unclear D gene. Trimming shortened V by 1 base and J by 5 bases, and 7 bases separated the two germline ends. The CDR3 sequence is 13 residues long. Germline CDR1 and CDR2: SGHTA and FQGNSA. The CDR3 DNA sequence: TGTGCCAGCAGCTTAGGGGTGAAAGATACGCAGTATTTT. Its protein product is CASSLGVKDTQYF.

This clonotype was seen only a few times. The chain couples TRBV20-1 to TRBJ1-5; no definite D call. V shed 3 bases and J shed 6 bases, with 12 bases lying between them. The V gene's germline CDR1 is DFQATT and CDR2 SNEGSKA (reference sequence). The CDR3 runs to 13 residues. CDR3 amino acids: CSARMGTPQPQHF. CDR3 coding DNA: TGCAGTGCTAGGATGGGAACTCCTCAGCCCCAGCATTTT.

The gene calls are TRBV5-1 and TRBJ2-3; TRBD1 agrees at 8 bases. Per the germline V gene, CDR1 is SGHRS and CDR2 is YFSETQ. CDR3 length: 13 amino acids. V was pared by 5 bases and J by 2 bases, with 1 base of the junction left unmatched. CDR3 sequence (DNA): TGCGCCAGCAGGACAGGGGTCACAGATACGCAGTATTTT. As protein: CASRTGVTDTQYF.

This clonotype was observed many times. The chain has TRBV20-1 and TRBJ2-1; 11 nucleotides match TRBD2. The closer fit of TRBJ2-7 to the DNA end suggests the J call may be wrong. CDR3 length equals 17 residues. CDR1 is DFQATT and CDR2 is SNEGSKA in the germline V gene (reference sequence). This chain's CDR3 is CSAVGSLAGGRLNEQYF. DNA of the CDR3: TGCAGTGCTGTGGGGAGTCTAGCGGGGGGACGGCTCAATGAGCAGTACTTC.

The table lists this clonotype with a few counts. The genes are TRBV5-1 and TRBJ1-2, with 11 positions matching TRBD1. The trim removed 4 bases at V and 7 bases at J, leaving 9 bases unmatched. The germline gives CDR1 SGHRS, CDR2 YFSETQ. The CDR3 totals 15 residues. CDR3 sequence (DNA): TGCGCCAGCAGCGGCGGGACAGGGGGAGGAGGTGGCTACACCTTC. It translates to CASSGGTGGGGGYTF.